Listed here are 32 T cell receptor beta chains from one sample, sequenced in a study of T cell responses to AZD1222 COVID-19 vaccine. Profiled with immunoSEQ multiplex PCR; TCRdb holds only in-frame clones, not every one. The repertoire has fewer than 130,000 clones, roughly 87% of them found once; the top ten carry 2% to 3%. The sequences come from peripheral blood, collected 28 days after the second AZD1222 dose. The receptors shown here come from an adult who received the AZD1222 COVID-19 vaccine.

The gene calls are TRBV4-1 and TRBJ2-1; D uncertain. Germline V gene data show CDR1 as MGHRA and CDR2 as YSYEKL. The CDR3 runs 12 residues. The V end lost 2 bases, the J end lost 3 bases, and 2 bases lay between the germline ends. Here the CDR3 DNA reads TGCGCCAGCAGCCAAATCTACAATGAGCAGTTCTTC. Protein: CASSQIYNEQFF.

The CDR3 bases are TGCGCCAGCAGCCGACTAGCGGACAATCGACACAATGAGCAGTTCTTC. This encodes CASSRLADNRHNEQFF. The chain recombines TRBV5-1 with TRBJ2-1; 9 bases are a match to TRBD2. CDR1 and CDR2 from the germline V gene are SGHRS and YFSETQ. Germline trimming cut 4 bases from V and 5 bases from J; bases unmatched to any gene: 10. CDR3 length: 16 amino acids.

The gene calls are TRBV12-3 or TRBV12-4 and TRBJ1-1; D is uncertain. The CDR3 contains 12 residues. Between the trimmed V and J ends, which lost 5 bases and 5 bases, there was a span of 9 bases. The CDR3 DNA is TGTGCCAGCAGTCCCCGTGAGACTGAAGCTTTCTTT. This sequence encodes CASSPRETEAFF.

This clone came up many times. The CDR3 DNA is TGTGCCAGCAGCTTAGGGGCTTTGGAAGCTTTCTTT. Residues: CASSLGALEAFF. This sequence joins TRBV7-9 and TRBJ1-1; no clear D gene. The germline CDR1 and CDR2 sequences are SEHNR and FQNEAQ (reference sequence). The CDR3 has 12 residues. Trimming shortened V by 1 base and J by 8 bases, and 8 bases separated the two germline ends.

In its sample, this clone was seen a few times. CDR3 nucleotides: TGTGCCAGCAGTGCAGCCCTCAACTACAATGAGCAGTTCTTC. As protein: CASSAALNYNEQFF. The gene calls are TRBV6-1 and TRBJ2-1; unclear D gene. The V gene lost 4 bases and the J gene lost 3 bases, with 10 bases spanning the gap. The CDR3 has 14 residues. CDR1 MNHNS and CDR2 SASEGT come from the germline V gene.

The chain is built from TRBV7-3 and TRBJ2-7, with TRBD2 matching 10 bases. CDR1 and CDR2 from the germline V gene are SGHTA and FQGTGA. The CDR3 is made up of 13 amino acids. V lost 5 bases and J lost 6; bases outside the gene matches: 4. DNA of the CDR3: TGTGCCAGCAGCCTAGCGGGAGACCGCGAGCAGTACTTC. Its protein product is CASSLAGDREQYF.

V gene TRBV27 combines with J gene TRBJ2-1; 8 bases are shared with TRBD2. Germline-derived CDR1 and CDR2 are MNHEY and SMNVEV (reference sequence). The CDR3 is 15 residues long. Trimming cost V 11 bases and J 6 bases; bases outside gene matches: 15. CDR3 nucleotide sequence: TGTGCCCGCGCGGGGGGCGGAAATCCCCGCAATGAGCAGTTCTTC. Its translation: CARAGGGNPRNEQFF.

The chain joins TRBV7-9 to TRBJ2-6; a possible D gene is TRBD1 (5 bases). Germline-derived CDR1 and CDR2 are SEHNR and FQNEAQ (reference sequence). V was shortened by 5 bases and J by 2 bases, with 19 bases between the two germline ends. The length of the CDR3 is 18 residues. The DNA of the CDR3 is TGTGCCAGCAGCCAAGCAACAGGTCCTTTTACTGGGGCCAACGTCCTGACTTTC. This gives the protein CASSQATGPFTGANVLTF. The variable domain in full, completed from reference TRBV7-9 and TRBJ2-6, reads DTGVSQNPRHKITKRGQNVTFRCDPISEHNRLYWYRQTLGQGPEFLTYFQNEAQLEKSRLLSDRFSAERPKGSFSTLEIQRTEQGDSAMYLCASSQATGPFTGANVLTFGAGSRLTVL.

The rearrangement uses TRBV7-9 and TRBJ1-1, with D perhaps matching TRBD1 (6 bases). Trimming stripped 8 bases from V and 1 base from J, with 20 bases between. The CDR3 loop spans 16 amino acids. Germline lookup yields CDR1 SEHNR and CDR2 FQNEAQ (reference sequence). The CDR3 spells CASLLRAGAQNTEAFF. The DNA of the CDR3 is TGTGCCAGCTTGCTTAGGGCGGGGGCCCAGAACACTGAAGCTTTCTTT. The variable domain in full, completed from reference TRBV7-9 and TRBJ1-1, reads DTGVSQNPRHKITKRGQNVTFRCDPISEHNRLYWYRQTLGQGPEFLTYFQNEAQLEKSRLLSDRFSAERPKGSFSTLEIQRTEQGDSAMYLCASLLRAGAQNTEAFFGQGTRLTVV.

V gene TRBV7-8 combines with J gene TRBJ2-7; 8 positions agree with TRBD2. The CDR3 consists of 14 residues. V shed 1 base, J shed 6 bases, and the junction held 5 bases outside the gene matches. From germline, CDR1 is SGHVS and CDR2 FQNEAQ. CDR3 bases: TGTGCCAGCAGCTTAGACGGGAGGGCCCCCGAGCAGTACTTC. Its protein product is CASSLDGRAPEQYF.

This chain uses TRBV18 with TRBJ2-2; D uncertain. The CDR3 has 15 amino acids. Trimming left V 4 bases short and J 4 bases short, with 13 bases between. Germline CDR1 reads KGHSH; CDR2 reads LQKENI. The CDR3 nucleotides are TGTGCCAGCTCACTAATCCCGACGGTCACCGGGGAGCTGTTTTTT. It specifies CASSLIPTVTGELFF.

CDR3 DNA: TGTGCCAGCAGCTCTCATCTAAATGAGCAGTTCTTC. Protein: CASSSHLNEQFF. The genes are TRBV9 and TRBJ2-1; the D is unclear. Germline CDR1 is SGDLS and CDR2 is YYNGEE. V lost 4 bases and J lost 7, with 9 bases in between. The CDR3 has 12 amino acids.

This clone was seen once. This chain uses TRBV30 with TRBJ2-3, with D unclear. The V gene lost 3 bases and the J gene lost 4 bases, with 14 bases spanning the gap. Germline V gene sequence: CDR1 GTSNPN, CDR2 SVGIG (reference sequence). CDR3 length: 14 amino acids. The CDR3 sequence: CAWRLRAVPDTQYF. In nucleotides, the CDR3 is TGTGCCTGGAGACTACGGGCAGTTCCAGATACGCAGTATTTT.

The chain joins TRBV3-1 (or the pseudogene TRBV3-2) to TRBJ1-4; D is uncertain. CDR1 and CDR2 from the germline V gene are LGHDT and YNNKEL (reference sequence). V dropped 0 bases and J dropped 11 bases, with 19 bases sitting between them. The length of the CDR3 is 16 residues. In DNA form, the CDR3 reads TGTGCCAGCAGCCAAGAGTCCGACATTCTAAACTTTAAACTGTTTTTT. It encodes CASSQESDILNFKLFF.

The V call is TRBV5-5, the J call TRBJ2-5; D gene ambiguous. This CDR3 spans 15 amino acids. V dropped 0 bases and J dropped 5 bases, with 14 bases sitting between them. CDR1 is SGHKS, CDR2 YYEKEE, per germline (reference sequence). CDR3 region: CASSLEAARRETQYF. Here the CDR3 DNA reads TGTGCCAGCAGCTTGGAGGCTGCCCGGCGGGAGACCCAGTACTTC.

The chain uses TRBV27 and TRBJ1-2, with D perhaps matching TRBD1 (5 bases). The germline CDR1 and CDR2 sequences are MNHEY and SMNVEV (reference sequence). The V and J ends lost 2 bases and 2 bases respectively, with 6 bases between them. This CDR3 has 13 amino acids. CDR3 in amino acids: CASSLTGNYGYTF. CDR3 coding DNA: TGTGCCAGCAGTTTAACAGGAAACTATGGCTACACCTTC.

The chain is built from TRBV12-3 or TRBV12-4 and TRBJ2-2; D uncertain. V lost 3 bases to trimming and J lost 5 bases, with 7 bases between them. The CDR3 is 13 residues long. The CDR3 loop reads CASSFMSTGELFF. The DNA of the CDR3 is TGTGCCAGCAGTTTTATGTCTACCGGGGAGCTGTTTTTT.

V is TRBV7-9 and J is TRBJ1-1, with TRBD1 matching 7 bases. The length of the CDR3 is 13 residues. The trim removed 3 bases at V and 5 bases at J, leaving 3 bases unmatched. In germline, CDR1 is SEHNR, CDR2 FQNEAQ (reference sequence). The CDR3: CASSFRGLTEAFF. The CDR3 DNA is TGTGCCAGCAGCTTTAGGGGGCTGACTGAAGCTTTCTTT.

The chain combines TRBV6-5 with TRBJ2-5, with no clear D. Trimming shortened V by 1 base and J by 5 bases, and 11 bases separated the two germline ends. The CDR3 consists of 14 residues. Per germline, CDR1 MNHEY and CDR2 SVGAGI. This CDR3 reads CASSYFESSETQYF. CDR3 nucleotide sequence: TGTGCCAGCAGTTACTTCGAGAGCTCGGAGACCCAGTACTTC.

The chain links TRBV6-5 to TRBJ2-2; D may be TRBD2 (5 bases). Looked up from germline, CDR1 is MNHEY and CDR2 is SVGAGI. Trimming stripped 5 bases from V and 4 bases from J, with 14 bases between. The CDR3 totals 15 residues. CDR3 region: CASSRSEAFTGELFF. CDR3 nucleotides: TGTGCCAGCAGTAGATCGGAGGCCTTCACCGGGGAGCTGTTTTTT.

J is TRBJ1-3 and V is TRBV19; D not certain. CDR3 size: 12 residues. Germline V gene lookup returns CDR1 LNHDA and CDR2 SQIVND (reference sequence). V lost 6 bases to trimming and J lost 4 bases, with 7 bases between them. CDR3 in DNA: TGTGCCAGTAGGGCGGGAGGAAACACCATATATTTT. As protein: CASRAGGNTIYF.

The chain combines TRBV6-1 with TRBJ1-2; D is undetermined. This CDR3 is 14 amino acids long. Germline V gene lookup returns CDR1 MNHNS and CDR2 SASEGT. Trimming removed 0 bases at V and 5 bases at J, with 10 bases between. The CDR3 reads CASSEAQRIYGYTF. The CDR3 DNA sequence: TGTGCCAGCAGTGAAGCCCAGAGGATATATGGCTACACCTTC.

The chain has TRBV9 and TRBJ2-7; 7 nucleotides align to TRBD1. CDR3 length: 14 amino acids. Germline V lookup: CDR1 SGDLS, CDR2 YYNGEE. V lost 0 bases and J lost 2; bases outside the gene matches: 2. The CDR3 here is CASSVDTGAYEQYF. The CDR3 nucleotides are TGTGCCAGCAGCGTAGATACAGGGGCCTACGAGCAGTACTTC. The entire variable domain, with the rest obtained from reference TRBV9 and TRBJ2-7, is as follows: DSGVTQTPKHLITATGQRVTLRCSPRSGDLSVYWYQQSLDQGLQFLIQYYNGEERAKGNILERFSAQQFPDLHSELNLSSLELGDSALYFCASSVDTGAYEQYFGPGTRLTVT.

The chain combines TRBV3-1 (or the pseudogene TRBV3-2) with TRBJ1-5, with 7 bases identical to TRBD1. The CDR3 is 15 residues long. V shed 5 bases, J shed 4 bases, and the junction held 8 bases outside the gene matches. CDR1 and CDR2 (germline): LGHDT, YNNKEL (reference sequence). The CDR3 spells CASSTRQGRNQPQHF. CDR3 sequence (DNA): TGTGCCAGCAGCACGCGACAGGGTCGTAATCAGCCCCAGCATTTT.

The chain links TRBV5-1 to TRBJ2-3; weak D call: TRBD2 (5 bases). CDR1 SGHRS and CDR2 YFSETQ come from the germline V gene. The CDR3 spans 15 residues. V was clipped by 3 bases and J by 3 bases, with 14 bases between them. CDR3 bases: TGCGCCAGCAGCTCGGCTCTGGGAGAGACAGATACGCAGTATTTT. It translates to CASSSALGETDTQYF.

The gene calls are TRBV27 and TRBJ1-2; perhaps TRBD1 as D (5 bases). V was clipped by 2 bases and J by 1 base, with 11 bases between them. This CDR3 is 15 amino acids long. Germline assignment: CDR1 MNHEY and CDR2 SMNVEV (reference sequence). CDR3 protein: CASSLRDGHNYGYTF. CDR3 sequence (DNA): TGTGCCAGCAGTTTACGGGACGGCCATAACTATGGCTACACCTTC.

The chain carries TRBV19 and TRBJ1-6; possible D gene TRBD1, 6 bases. CDR1 is LNHDA and CDR2 is SQIVND in the germline V gene (reference sequence). Trimming pared 5 bases from V and 9 bases from J, leaving 14 bases between. The CDR3 extends over 14 amino acids. The CDR3 region has the DNA TGTGCCAGTAGTTCGCAGGGGAGGCCTTCACCCCTCCACTTT. This gives the protein CASSSQGRPSPLHF.

This clone showed up just once. The chain recombines TRBV7-6 with TRBJ1-1, with a weak D call TRBD1 (6 bases). The CDR3 runs 12 residues. Trimming took off 6 bases at V and 4 bases at J, with 9 bases between the two ends. The germline CDR1 and CDR2 sequences are SGHVS and FNYEAQ. The CDR3 reads CASRDSTTEAFF. CDR3 nucleotide sequence: TGTGCCAGCAGGGACAGCACCACTGAAGCTTTCTTT.

The chain uses TRBV5-8 and TRBJ2-7, with D hard to call. Between the trimmed V and J ends, which lost 4 bases and 6 bases, there was a span of 17 bases. The CDR3 is 14 amino acids. Looked up from germline, CDR1 is SGHTS and CDR2 is YDEGEE. The CDR3 region is CASSRLDTQFEQYF. CDR3 nucleotide sequence: TGTGCCAGCAGCCGTCTAGACACGCAATTCGAGCAGTACTTC.

V gene TRBV3-1 (or the pseudogene TRBV3-2) combines with J gene TRBJ2-2, with D uncertain. Trimming took 4 bases from V and 0 from J, leaving 6 bases between them. Germline CDR1 and CDR2: LGHDT and YNNKEL (reference sequence). This CDR3 has 14 amino acids. The CDR3 is CASSRGPNTGELFF. DNA of the CDR3: TGTGCCAGCAGCCGCGGACCGAACACCGGGGAGCTGTTTTTT.

The chain recombines TRBV12-3 or TRBV12-4 with TRBJ2-1; D is perhaps TRBD1 (5 bases). Trimming removed 5 bases at V and 7 bases at J, with 12 bases between. The CDR3 has 13 amino acids. The chain's CDR3 is CASSNGQTNEQFF. The CDR3 DNA sequence: TGTGCCAGCAGTAACGGACAAACAAATGAGCAGTTCTTC.

This clone was observed a single time. V is TRBV9 and J is TRBJ2-1; 11 bases fit TRBD2. The CDR3 is 16 amino acids. The J segment lost 3 bases and the V segment lost 3 bases, leaving 5 bases of the junction unmatched. The germline CDR1 and CDR2 sequences are SGDLS and YYNGEE. This CDR3 reads CASSGGLAGHYNEQFF. CDR3 bases: TGTGCCAGCAGCGGCGGACTAGCGGGCCACTACAATGAGCAGTTCTTC.